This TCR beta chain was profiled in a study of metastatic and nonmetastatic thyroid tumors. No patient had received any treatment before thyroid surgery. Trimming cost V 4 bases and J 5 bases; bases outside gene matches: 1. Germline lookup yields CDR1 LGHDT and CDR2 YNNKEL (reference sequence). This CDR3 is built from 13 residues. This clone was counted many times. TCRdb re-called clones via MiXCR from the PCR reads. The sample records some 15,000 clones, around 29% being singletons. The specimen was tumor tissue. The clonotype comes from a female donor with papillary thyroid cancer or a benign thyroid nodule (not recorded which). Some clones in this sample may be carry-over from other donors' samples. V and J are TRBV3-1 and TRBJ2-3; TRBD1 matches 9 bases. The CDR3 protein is CASSRQGGDTQYF. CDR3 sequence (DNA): TGTGCCAGCAGCCGACAGGGGGGAGATACGCAGTATTTT.